A selection of T cell receptor beta chains follows, all from one sample in a study of blood T cell repertoires in COVID-19. Profiled with immunoSEQ multiplex PCR; TCRdb holds only in-frame clones, not every one. The sample holds some 150,000 clones; roughly 86% are singletons and the top ten take 0.9% to 0.95%. Sequenced: peripheral blood. The receptors derive from a woman between 50 and 59 years old with acute or convalescent COVID-19. CDR3s include the opening cysteine and the closing phenylalanine or tryptophan. A D gene is named only where the DNA matches it firmly. A row's size may be missing; if present it is once, few, many or a size class.

>NA|TRBV25-1|18|TRBJ2-3|TRBD2
TGTGCCAGCAGTGAACTTAGTAGCGGGAGTGGAGGCACAGATACGCAGTATTTT
CASSELSSGSGGTDTQYF
>NA|TRBV19|16|TRBJ2-4|TRBD2
TGTGCCAGTAGTAACCAGCGGGAGCTAGCCAAAAACATTCAGTACTTC
CASSNQRELAKNIQYF
>NA|TRBV7-9|16|TRBJ2-1|NA
TGTGCCAGCAGCTTAGCCGGCGGGAATAGGTGGTATGAGCAGTTCTTC
CASSLAGGNRWYEQFF
>once|TRBV5-1|15|TRBJ1-5|TRBD1
TGCGCCAGCAGCCCGTCGACAGGGACCAATCAGCCCCAGCATTTT
CASSPSTGTNQPQHF
>NA|TRBV11-2|13|TRBJ1-2|NA
TGTGCCAGCAGCATAAGACAGGCCTATGGCTACACCTTC
CASSIRQAYGYTF
>few|TRBV7-6|17|TRBJ1-1|NA
TGTGCCAGCAGCTCCCGCCCCGGGGGGGGTAGGAGCACTGAAGCTTTCTTT
CASSSRPGGGRSTEAFF
>NA|TRBV10-2|15|TRBJ1-1|NA
TGCGCCAGCACTTTGTACAGGGACCCGAACACTGAAGCTTTCTTT
CASTLYRDPNTEAFF
>NA|TRBV11-2|15|TRBJ2-7|NA
TGTGCCAGCAGCTTAACCCCCGAGGATGCCTACGAGCAGTACTTC
CASSLTPEDAYEQYF
>NA|TRBV5-4|15|TRBJ2-1|TRBD2
TGTGCCAGCAGCCCCTGGACTAGCGGAGGGCATGAGCAGTTCTTC
CASSPWTSGGHEQFF
>once|TRBV20-1|11|TRBJ1-2|NA
TGCAGTGCGAAGAGTCACTATGGCTACACCTTC
CSAKSHYGYTF
>NA|TRBV6-1|16|TRBJ1-4|NA
TGTGCCAGCAGTGAAGCGGGCAAGGAGGTAGGGGAAAAACTGTTTTTT
CASSEAGKEVGEKLFF
>NA|TRBV2|17|TRBJ2-2|TRBD2
TGTGCCAGCAGTGAAAGTAATCGGGGGGGCTCAACCGGGGAGCTGTTTTTT
CASSESNRGGSTGELFF
>NA|TRBV5-1|16|TRBJ2-2|TRBD1
TGCGCCAGCAGCTTGACCCGGACAGGGCACACCGGGGAGCTGTTTTTT
CASSLTRTGHTGELFF
>few|TRBV10-1|13|TRBJ1-1|NA
TGCGCCAGCAGTCTTACACAGAACACTGAAGCTTTCTTT
CASSLTQNTEAFF
>NA|TRBV11-3|16|TRBJ2-3|NA
TGTGCCAGCAGCTTAGATTCGGGCGGGAGCACAGATACGCAGTATTTT
CASSLDSGGSTDTQYF
>NA|TRBV6-5|11|TRBJ1-1|NA
TGTGCCAGCAGTTACACCGGGGTGGCTTTCTTT
CASSYTGVAFF
>NA|TRBV10-1|13|TRBJ1-2|NA
TGCGCCAGCAGTGAGTCTAACGGCTATGGCTACACCTTC
CASSESNGYGYTF
>few|TRBV27|14|TRBJ2-7|NA
TGTGCCAGCAGTCTCCACGGAGTGACTAACGAGCAGTACTTC
CASSLHGVTNEQYF
>NA|TRBV7-8|13|TRBJ2-7|TRBD1
TGTGCCAGCAGCAGACAGGGGAAGTACGAGCAGTACTTC
CASSRQGKYEQYF
>NA|TRBV18|14|TRBJ1-1|NA
TGTGCCAGCTCAATAGACAGGAAGAACACTGAAGCTTTCTTT
CASSIDRKNTEAFF
>NA|TRBV6-1|16|TRBJ2-7|TRBD2
TGTGCCAGCAGTGAAGCGCTAGCGGGGCTATCCTACGAGCAGTACTTC
CASSEALAGLSYEQYF
>few|TRBV2|16|TRBJ2-1|TRBD2
TGTGCCAGCAGTGAAGGAGCGGGAGATCCCTACAATGAGCAGTTCTTC
CASSEGAGDPYNEQFF
>once|TRBV5-1|12|TRBJ2-7|NA
TGCGCCAGCAGCCGAGGCCTAGACGAGCAGTACTTC
CASSRGLDEQYF
>few|TRBV2|13|TRBJ2-7|NA
TGTGCCAGCAGTGAAACGCGGCAGGGCGAGCAGTACTTC
CASSETRQGEQYF
>NA|TRBV6-1|16|TRBJ1-1|NA
TGTGCCAGCAGTGAAATTCAGGTTCGACCGAACACTGAAGCTTTCTTT
CASSEIQVRPNTEAFF
>once|TRBV30|14|TRBJ2-3|TRBD2
TGTGCCGGCCGGGGACTAGTCGTTGGAGATACGCAGTATTTT
CAGRGLVVGDTQYF
>NA|TRBV4-2|15|TRBJ1-1|TRBD1
TGTGCCAGCAGCCAATCGGACAGGGTGAACACTGAAGCTTTCTTT
CASSQSDRVNTEAFF
>NA|TRBV4-2|18|TRBJ1-1|NA
TGTGCCAGCAGCCAAGTATTAGGGGCAGCTAAAATGAACACTGAAGCTTTCTTT
CASSQVLGAAKMNTEAFF